The clone carrying this T cell receptor beta chain was observed at least ten times. As yet, its antigen is unknown. The V end lost 1 base, the J end lost 6 bases, and 15 bases lay between the germline ends. CDR3 length equals 15 residues. Germline assignment: CDR1 SEHNR and CDR2 FQNEAQ (reference sequence). This sample is drawn from a study of spatial heterogeneity in lung cancer. Study-wide results and limits: Counts of expanded alpha and beta TCRs within tumors tracked the tumor nonsynonymous mutation count.

TCRdb re-derived calls from the 5' RACE reads in MiXCR, one entry per CDR3 protein. The sample lists approximately 8,800 distinct CDR3 sequences, 4.5% occurring once. Described time point: sample taken at primary tumor resection. The clonotype was recovered from a female donor with early-stage non-small cell lung cancer. The rearrangement joins TRBV7-9 to TRBJ1-1; D not resolved. Specimen: lung tumor tissue, collected at surgery. CDR3 sequence (DNA): TGTGCCAGCAGCTTAGTAACGGGGAGAGTCGCTGAAGCTTTCTTT. Protein product: CASSLVTGRVAEAFF.